Shown below are 12 T cell receptor beta chains from a single sample sequenced in a study of control samples from healthy donors and cancer patients. Method: immunoSEQ multiplex PCR; TCRdb's copy keeps in-frame clones and lacks some. The repertoire holds about 95,000 clones, with 80% to 95% as singletons. Source material: blood. The origin of the receptors is a woman under 40 in good health.

The chain has TRBV7-3 and TRBJ1-1, with D unresolved. The germline V and J ends were trimmed by 5 bases and 1 base, with 8 bases remaining between them. The CDR3 sequence is 13 residues long. The germline gives CDR1 SGHTA, CDR2 FQGTGA. The CDR3 loop reads CASSTRQNTEAFF. For the CDR3, the DNA is TGTGCCAGCAGCACACGACAGAACACTGAAGCTTTCTTT.

This chain joins TRBV7-9 and TRBJ2-1, with D tentatively TRBD2 (5 bases). Trimming shortened V by 3 bases and J by 8 bases, and 8 bases separated the two germline ends. Looked up from germline, CDR1 is SEHNR and CDR2 is FQNEAQ (reference sequence). This CDR3 region has 12 residues. CDR3 protein: CASSLRAYEQFF. The CDR3 nucleotides are TGTGCCAGCAGCTTGCGGGCCTATGAGCAGTTCTTC.

The chain employs TRBV11-2 and TRBJ2-5; tentatively, D is TRBD1 (5 bases). V was clipped by 1 base and J by 5 bases, with 17 bases between them. The CDR3 runs to 16 residues. Germline CDR1 reads SGHAT; CDR2 reads FQNNGV. The chain's CDR3 is CASSLGELTVGETQYF. The CDR3 DNA reads TGTGCCAGCAGCTTAGGGGAACTGACAGTGGGGGAGACCCAGTACTTC.

The V and J genes are TRBV7-3 and TRBJ1-1; maybe TRBD1 (6 bases). Between the trimmed V and J ends, which lost 0 bases and 4 bases, there was a span of 12 bases. CDR3 length: 15 residues. Germline CDR1 SGHTA, CDR2 FQGTGA. CDR3 residues: CASSLTSGGGTEAFF. In DNA, the CDR3 is TGTGCCAGCAGCTTAACGTCCGGGGGCGGCACTGAAGCTTTCTTT.

A single count supports this clone. The DNA for the CDR3 is TGTGCCAGCAGCTTAGCGGCAGGGGATGGCTACACCTTC. Protein product: CASSLAAGDGYTF. J is TRBJ1-2 and V is TRBV7-2, with a possible D match to TRBD1 (6 bases). Trimming cost V 0 bases and J 6 bases, with 8 bases left between them. Germline V gene lookup returns CDR1 SGHTA and CDR2 FQGNSA. The CDR3 runs 13 residues.

This chain joins TRBV7-2 and TRBJ1-1, with TRBD1 matching over 7 bases. The J segment lost 2 bases and the V segment lost 5 bases, leaving 8 bases of the junction unmatched. There are 15 residues in the CDR3. Germline CDR1 and CDR2: SGHTA and FQGNSA. Here the CDR3 reads CASSADRWSNTEAFF. The CDR3 DNA reads as TGTGCCAGCAGCGCGGACAGGTGGTCAAACACTGAAGCTTTCTTT. The whole variable domain, remainder taken from reference TRBV7-2 and TRBJ1-1, is GAGVSQSPSNKVTEKGKDVELRCDPISGHTALYWYRQSLGQGLEFLIYFQGNSAPDKSGLPSDRFSAERTGGSVSTLTIQRTQQEDSAVYLCASSADRWSNTEAFFGQGTRLTVV.

This rearrangement joins TRBV3-1 (or the pseudogene TRBV3-2) to TRBJ1-1; D not resolved. Trimming left V 4 bases short and J 1 base short, with 7 bases between. The CDR3 loop spans 13 amino acids. Per the germline V gene, CDR1 is LGHDT and CDR2 is YNNKEL (reference sequence). CDR3 in amino acids: CASSRARNTEAFF. CDR3 DNA sequence: TGTGCCAGCAGCCGAGCAAGGAACACTGAAGCTTTCTTT.

V gene TRBV7-2 combines with J gene TRBJ2-3; tentatively, D is TRBD1 or TRBD2 (5 bases each). CDR1 SGHTA and CDR2 FQGNSA come from the germline V gene. The CDR3 loop spans 14 amino acids. Trimming stripped 3 bases from V and 4 bases from J, with 11 bases between. CDR3 in amino acids: CASSLGLAPDTQYF. CDR3 in DNA: TGTGCCAGCAGCTTGGGGCTAGCACCAGATACGCAGTATTTT.

The table lists this clone with a count of one. As DNA, the CDR3 is TGTGCCAGTAGTTCCCAGGCCCCTAACTATGGCTACACCTTC. This encodes CASSSQAPNYGYTF. The J gene is TRBJ1-2, the V gene TRBV19; D call uncertain. This CDR3 contains 14 residues. The germline CDR1 and CDR2 sequences are LNHDA and SQIVND (reference sequence). Trimming stripped 5 bases from V and 0 bases from J, with 10 bases between.

In its sample, this clone was seen once. CDR3 coding DNA: TGTGCCAGCAGTTCGCCGGGACGTGCCTACGAGCAGTACTTC. Protein sequence: CASSSPGRAYEQYF. The genes are TRBV27 and TRBJ2-7, with D perhaps TRBD1 or TRBD2 (5 bases each). Deletions cut 4 bases from V and 2 bases from J, with 12 bases between. Germline lookup yields CDR1 MNHEY and CDR2 SMNVEV (reference sequence). The CDR3 is 14 residues long.

The J gene is TRBJ2-3, the V gene TRBV7-9, with no clear D. The CDR3 covers 16 residues. Germline lookup yields CDR1 SEHNR and CDR2 FQNEAQ (reference sequence). V lost 5 bases to trimming and J lost 2 bases, with 17 bases between them. The CDR3 spells CASSPRPTLHTDTQYF. The CDR3 DNA is TGTGCCAGCAGCCCTCGACCCACACTACACACAGATACGCAGTATTTT.

The chain couples TRBV5-6 to TRBJ1-5; no definite D call. Deletions cut 0 bases from V and 7 bases from J, with 5 bases between. The V gene's germline CDR1 is SGHDT and CDR2 YYEEEE. The CDR3 contains 12 residues. This CDR3 reads CASSLAGQPQHF. The CDR3 nucleotides read TGTGCCAGCAGCTTGGCCGGGCAGCCCCAGCATTTT. Full variable domain (remainder filled in from reference TRBV5-6 and TRBJ1-5): DAGVTQSPTHLIKTRGQQVTLRCSPKSGHDTVSWYQQALGQGPQFIFQYYEEEERQRGNFPDRFSGHQFPNYSSELNVNALLLGDSALYLCASSLAGQPQHFGDGTRLSIL.